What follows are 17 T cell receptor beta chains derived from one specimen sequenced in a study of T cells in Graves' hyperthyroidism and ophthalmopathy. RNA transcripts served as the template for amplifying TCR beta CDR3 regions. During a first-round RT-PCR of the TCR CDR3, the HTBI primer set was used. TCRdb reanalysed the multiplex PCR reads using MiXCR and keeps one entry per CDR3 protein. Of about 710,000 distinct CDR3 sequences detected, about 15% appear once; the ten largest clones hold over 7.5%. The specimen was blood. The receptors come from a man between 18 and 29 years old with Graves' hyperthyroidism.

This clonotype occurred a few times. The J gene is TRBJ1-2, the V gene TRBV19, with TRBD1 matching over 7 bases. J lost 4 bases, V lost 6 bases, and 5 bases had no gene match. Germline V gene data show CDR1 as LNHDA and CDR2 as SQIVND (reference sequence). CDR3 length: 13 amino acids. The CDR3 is CASRRQGAYGYTF. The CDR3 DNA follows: TGTGCCAGTAGGAGACAGGGCGCCTATGGCTACACCTTC.

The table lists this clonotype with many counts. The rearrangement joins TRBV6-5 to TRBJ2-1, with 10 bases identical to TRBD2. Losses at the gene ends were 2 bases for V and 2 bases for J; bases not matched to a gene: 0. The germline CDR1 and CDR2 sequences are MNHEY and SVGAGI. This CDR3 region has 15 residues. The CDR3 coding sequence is TGTGCCAGCAGTTACCTAGCGGGAGCCTACAATGAGCAGTTCTTC. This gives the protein CASSYLAGAYNEQFF.

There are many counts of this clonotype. The CDR3 sequence: CASSQGTGGSGQPQHF. The CDR3 nucleotides are TGTGCCAGCAGCCAAGGGACAGGGGGAAGCGGGCAGCCCCAGCATTTT. The chain has TRBV3-1 and TRBJ1-5, with 10 bases that match TRBD1. V trimming: 1 base; J trimming: 7 bases; junction bases outside the gene matches: 7. Germline V gene lookup returns CDR1 LGHDT and CDR2 YNNKEL (reference sequence). The CDR3 extends over 16 amino acids. The whole variable domain, remainder taken from reference TRBV3-1 and TRBJ1-5, is DTAVSQTPKYLVTQMGNDKSIKCEQNLGHDTMYWYKQDSKKFLKIMFSYNNKELIINETVPNRFSPKSPDKAHLNLHINSLELGDSAVYFCASSQGTGGSGQPQHFGDGTRLSIL.

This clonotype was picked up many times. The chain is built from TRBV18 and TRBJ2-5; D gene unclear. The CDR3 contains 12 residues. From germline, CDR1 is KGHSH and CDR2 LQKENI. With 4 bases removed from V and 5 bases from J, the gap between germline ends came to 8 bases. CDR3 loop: CASSRPEETQYF. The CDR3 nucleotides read TGTGCCAGCTCACGACCCGAGGAGACCCAGTACTTC.

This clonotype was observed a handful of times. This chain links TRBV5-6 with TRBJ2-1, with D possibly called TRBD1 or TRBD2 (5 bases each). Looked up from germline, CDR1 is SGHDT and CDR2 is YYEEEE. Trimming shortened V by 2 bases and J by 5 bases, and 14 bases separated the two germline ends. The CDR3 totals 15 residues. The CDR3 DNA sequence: TGTGCCAGCAGCTTTCGGGGCGTCCCTCACAATGAGCAGTTCTTC. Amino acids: CASSFRGVPHNEQFF.

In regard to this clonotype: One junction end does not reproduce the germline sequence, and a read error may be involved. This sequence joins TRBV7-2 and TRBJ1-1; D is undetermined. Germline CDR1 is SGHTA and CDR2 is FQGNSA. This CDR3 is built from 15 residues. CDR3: CASSPFRQPNTEALF. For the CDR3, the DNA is TGTGCCAGCAGCCCTTTTAGGCAGCCGAACACTGAAGCTCTCTTT.

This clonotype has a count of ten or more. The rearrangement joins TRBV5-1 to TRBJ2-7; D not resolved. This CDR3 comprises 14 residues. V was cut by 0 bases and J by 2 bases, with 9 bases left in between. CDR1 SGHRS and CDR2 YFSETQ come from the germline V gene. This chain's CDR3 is CASSLAPNPYEQYF. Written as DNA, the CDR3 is TGCGCCAGCAGCTTGGCTCCGAACCCCTACGAGCAGTACTTC.

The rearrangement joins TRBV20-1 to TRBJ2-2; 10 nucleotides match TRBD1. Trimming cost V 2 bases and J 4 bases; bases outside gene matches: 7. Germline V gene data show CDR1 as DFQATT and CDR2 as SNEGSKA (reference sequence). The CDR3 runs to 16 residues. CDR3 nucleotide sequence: TGCAGTGCTAGATCACGGACAGGGGGGATCACCGGGGAGCTGTTTTTT. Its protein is CSARSRTGGITGELFF.

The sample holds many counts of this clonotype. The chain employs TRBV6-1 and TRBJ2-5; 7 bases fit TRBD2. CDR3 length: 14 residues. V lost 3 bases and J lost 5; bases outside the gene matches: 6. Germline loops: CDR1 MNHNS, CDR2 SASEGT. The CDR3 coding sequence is TGTGCCAGCAGTGAGGGAGGGGTTTTTGAGACCCAGTACTTC. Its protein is CASSEGGVFETQYF.

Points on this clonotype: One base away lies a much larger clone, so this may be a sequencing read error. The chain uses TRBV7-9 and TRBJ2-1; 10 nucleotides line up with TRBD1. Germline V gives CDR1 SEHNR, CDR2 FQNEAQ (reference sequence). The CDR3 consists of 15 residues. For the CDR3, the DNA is TGTGCCAACAGCTCCCGACAGGGGGCGTTGAATGAGCAGTTCTTC. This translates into CANSSRQGALNEQFF.

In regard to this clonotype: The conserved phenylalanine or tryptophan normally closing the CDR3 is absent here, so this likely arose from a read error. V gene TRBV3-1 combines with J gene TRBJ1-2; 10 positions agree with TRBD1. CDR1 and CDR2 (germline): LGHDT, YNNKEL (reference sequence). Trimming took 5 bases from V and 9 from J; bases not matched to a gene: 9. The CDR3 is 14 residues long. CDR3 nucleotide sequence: TGTGCCAGCAGCTTCAAGACAGGGGGCGGGAGCTACACCCTC. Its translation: CASSFKTGGGSYTL.

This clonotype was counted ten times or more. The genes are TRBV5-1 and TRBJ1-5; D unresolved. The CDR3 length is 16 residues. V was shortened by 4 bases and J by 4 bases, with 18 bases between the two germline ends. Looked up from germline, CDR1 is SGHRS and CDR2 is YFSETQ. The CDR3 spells CASSPNPGNSNQPQHF. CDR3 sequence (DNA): TGCGCCAGCAGCCCAAACCCGGGGAATTCAAATCAGCCCCAGCATTTT.

The CDR3 loop reads CASTSVGSGMTDTQYF. CDR3 nucleotide sequence: TGTGCCAGCACCTCCGTGGGTAGCGGGATGACAGATACGCAGTATTTT. The chain combines TRBV6-2 or TRBV6-3 with TRBJ2-3; TRBD2 aligns across 8 bases. J was trimmed by 3 bases and V by 7 bases; bases with no gene match: 12. Per the germline V gene, CDR1 is MNHEY and CDR2 is SVGEGT. This CDR3 is built from 16 residues.

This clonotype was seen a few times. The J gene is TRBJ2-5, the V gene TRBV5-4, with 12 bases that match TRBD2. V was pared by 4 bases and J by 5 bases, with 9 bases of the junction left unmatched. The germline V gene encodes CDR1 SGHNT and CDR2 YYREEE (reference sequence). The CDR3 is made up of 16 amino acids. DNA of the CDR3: TGTGCCAGCAGCCCGGGCACTAGCGGGAGGAGGGAGACCCAGTACTTC. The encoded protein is CASSPGTSGRRETQYF. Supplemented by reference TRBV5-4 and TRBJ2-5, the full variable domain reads ETGVTQSPTHLIKTRGQQVTLRCSSQSGHNTVSWYQQALGQGPQFIFQYYREEENGRGNFPPRFSGLQFPNYSSELNVNALELDDSALYLCASSPGTSGRRETQYFGPGTRLLVL.

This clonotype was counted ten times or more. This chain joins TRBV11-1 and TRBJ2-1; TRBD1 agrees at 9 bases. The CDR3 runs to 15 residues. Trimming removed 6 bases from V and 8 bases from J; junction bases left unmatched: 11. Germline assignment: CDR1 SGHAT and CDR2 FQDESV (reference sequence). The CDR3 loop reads CASSQERTGEDEQFF. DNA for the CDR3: TGTGCCAGCAGTCAAGAGAGGACAGGGGAAGATGAGCAGTTCTTC. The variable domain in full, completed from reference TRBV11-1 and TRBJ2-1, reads EAEVAQSPRYKITEKSQAVAFWCDPISGHATLYWYRQILGQGPELLVQFQDESVVDDSQLPKDRFSAERLKGVDSTLKIQPAELGDSAMYLCASSQERTGEDEQFFGPGTRLTVL.

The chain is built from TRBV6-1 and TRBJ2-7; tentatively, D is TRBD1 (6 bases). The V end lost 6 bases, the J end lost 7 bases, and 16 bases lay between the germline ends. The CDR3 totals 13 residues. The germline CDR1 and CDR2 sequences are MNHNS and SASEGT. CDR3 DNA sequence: TGTGCCAGCAGCCCGGACAGAAGGGGAGAGCAGTACTTC. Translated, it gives CASSPDRRGEQYF.

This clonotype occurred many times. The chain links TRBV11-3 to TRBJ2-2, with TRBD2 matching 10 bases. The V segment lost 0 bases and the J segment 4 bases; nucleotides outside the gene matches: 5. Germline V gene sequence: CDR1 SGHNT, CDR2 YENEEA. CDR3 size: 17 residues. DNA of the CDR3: TGTGCCAGCAGCTTAGACGGCCGGACTAGCGGCACCGGGGAGCTGTTTTTT. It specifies CASSLDGRTSGTGELFF.